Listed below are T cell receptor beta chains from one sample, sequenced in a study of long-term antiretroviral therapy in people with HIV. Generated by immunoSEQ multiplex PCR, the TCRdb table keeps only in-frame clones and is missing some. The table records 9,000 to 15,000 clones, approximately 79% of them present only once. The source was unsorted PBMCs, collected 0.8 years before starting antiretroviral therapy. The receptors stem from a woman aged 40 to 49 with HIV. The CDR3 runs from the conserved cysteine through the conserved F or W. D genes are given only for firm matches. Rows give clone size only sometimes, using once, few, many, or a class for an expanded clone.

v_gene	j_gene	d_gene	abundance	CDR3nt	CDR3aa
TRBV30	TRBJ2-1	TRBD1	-	TGTGCCTGGAGTGGGGGACAGTACAATGAGCAGTTCTTC	CAWSGGQYNEQFF
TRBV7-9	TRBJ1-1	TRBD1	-	TGTGCCAGCAGCTTATCAGGGGGCGAGAACACTGAAGCTTTCTTT	CASSLSGGENTEAFF
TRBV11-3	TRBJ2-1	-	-	TGTGCCAGCAGCTTAGAAGTCAGTAGCTCCTACAATGAGCAGTTCTTC	CASSLEVSSSYNEQFF
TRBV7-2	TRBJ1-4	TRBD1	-	TGTGCCAGCAGCCGGGACAGGGGAAATGAAAAACTGTTTTTT	CASSRDRGNEKLFF
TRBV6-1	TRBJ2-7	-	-	TGTGCCGTACCAGGGGTAACTCGAGGCGAGCAGTACTTC	CAVPGVTRGEQYF
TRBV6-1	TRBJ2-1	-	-	TGTGCCAGTCTGGACGCCCTCTACAATGAGCAGTTCTTC	CASLDALYNEQFF
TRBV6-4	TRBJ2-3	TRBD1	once	TGTGCCAGCAGCGGACAGGGCACTAGCACAGATACGCAGTATTTT	CASSGQGTSTDTQYF
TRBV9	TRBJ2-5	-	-	TGTGCCAGCAGCGTAGGAGTCACAGAGACCCAGTACTTC	CASSVGVTETQYF
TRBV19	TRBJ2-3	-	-	TGTGCCAGTAGTCCGGGAAGCACAGATACGCAGTATTTT	CASSPGSTDTQYF
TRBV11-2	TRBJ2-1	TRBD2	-	TGTGCCAGCAGCGGTCTAGCGGGAGGACGATCCTACAATGAGCAGTTCTTC	CASSGLAGGRSYNEQFF
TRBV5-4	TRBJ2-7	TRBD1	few	TGTGCCAGCAGCCCTCGCCCCGGACAGGGGGACGAGCAGTACTTC	CASSPRPGQGDEQYF
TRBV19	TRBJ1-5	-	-	TGTGCCAGTAGCCTCTCAGGGGCTACCTTCGGGCAGCCCCAGCATTTT	CASSLSGATFGQPQHF
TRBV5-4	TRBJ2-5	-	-	TGTGCCAGCGGCCGGGGGGAGACCCAGTACTTC	CASGRGETQYF
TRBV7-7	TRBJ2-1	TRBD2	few	TGTGCCAGCAGCAAAGCGGGATGGGGTAACAATGAGCAGTTCTTC	CASSKAGWGNNEQFF
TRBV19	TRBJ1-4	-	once	TGTGCCAGTAAAGAAAGGGGGGGGCGAGCTAATGAAAAACTGTTTTTT	CASKERGGRANEKLFF
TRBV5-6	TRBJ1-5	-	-	TGTGCCAGCAGCTTGAAGCATTATGGGCGTCAGCCCCAGCATTTT	CASSLKHYGRQPQHF
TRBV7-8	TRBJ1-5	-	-	TGTGCCAGCAGCCGTGCCGGGATAAATCAGCCCCAGCATTTT	CASSRAGINQPQHF
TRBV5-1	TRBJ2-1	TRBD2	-	TGCGCCAGCAGCCCGACACTAGCGCTATCCTACAATGAGCAGTTCTTC	CASSPTLALSYNEQFF
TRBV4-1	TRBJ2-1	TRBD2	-	TGCGCCAGCAGCAACCCGGGACTAGCGGCCACCTACAATGAGCAGTTCTTC	CASSNPGLAATYNEQFF
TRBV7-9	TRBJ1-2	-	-	TGTGCCAGCAGGGAGAGACAGGACTATGGCTACACCTTC	CASRERQDYGYTF
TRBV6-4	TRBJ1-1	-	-	TGTGCCAGCAGTTCACAGGCGAACACTGAAGCTTTCTTT	CASSSQANTEAFF
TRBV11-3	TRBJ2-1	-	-	TGTGCCAGCAGCTTCGGCGGTTCCTACAATGAGCAGTTCTTC	CASSFGGSYNEQFF
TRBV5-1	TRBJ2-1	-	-	TGCGCCAGCAGCTCCGGGAGCTGGGAGCAGTTCTTC	CASSSGSWEQFF
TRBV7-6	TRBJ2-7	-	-	TGTGCCAGCAGCGCGGGTGGCGAGCAGTACTTC	CASSAGGEQYF
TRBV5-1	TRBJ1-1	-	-	TGCGCCAGCAAGGATACGAACACTGAAGCTTTCTTT	CASKDTNTEAFF
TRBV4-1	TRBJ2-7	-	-	TGCGCCAGCAGCCAAGATCCCACCCACGTTCCCTTATATTACGAGCAGTACTTC	CASSQDPTHVPLYYEQYF
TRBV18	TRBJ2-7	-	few	TGTGCCAGCTCACGAGGGGACGAGCAGTACTTC	CASSRGDEQYF
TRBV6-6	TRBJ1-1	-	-	TGTGCCAGCAGTTATGAAGGGCTTGTAAGGGAAGCTTTCTTT	CASSYEGLVREAFF
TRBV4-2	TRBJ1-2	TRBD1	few	TGTGCCAGCAGCCAAGCGGGACAGCTCTATGGCTACACCTTC	CASSQAGQLYGYTF
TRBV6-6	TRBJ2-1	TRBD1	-	TGTGCCAGCAGTTACCTCGGACAGGGACGGAATGAGCAGTTCTTC	CASSYLGQGRNEQFF
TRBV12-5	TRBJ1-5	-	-	TGTGCTAGTGGTTTCCCCCTTTTAGGGACTCAAAGAGGGGTGTGTCAGCCCCAGCATTTT	CASGFPLLGTQRGVCQPQHF
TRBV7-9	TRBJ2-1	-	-	TGTGCCAGCAGCTTAATGGGGAGTGTCTACAATGAGCAGTTCTTC	CASSLMGSVYNEQFF
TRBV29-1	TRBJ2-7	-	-	TGCAGCGTTGTTTCGGACACTACCTACGAGCAGTACTTC	CSVVSDTTYEQYF
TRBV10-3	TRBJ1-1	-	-	TGTGCCATCATAGCCTCCGGTGGCACTGAAGCTTTCTTT	CAIIASGGTEAFF
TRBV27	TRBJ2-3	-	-	TGTGCCAGCAGTTTACGAGAGAAACTTCGCACAGATACGCAGTATTTT	CASSLREKLRTDTQYF
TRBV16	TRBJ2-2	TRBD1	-	TGTGCCAGCACTACGACAGGGGTCACCGGGGAGCTGTTTTTT	CASTTTGVTGELFF
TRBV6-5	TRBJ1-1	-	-	TGTGCCAGCACAACAGGGTGGGGAAACACTGAAGCTTTCTTT	CASTTGWGNTEAFF
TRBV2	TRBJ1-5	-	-	TGTGCCAGCGGGTCCGCGGGACTTAGCAATCAGCCCCAGCATTTT	CASGSAGLSNQPQHF
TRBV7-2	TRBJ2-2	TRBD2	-	TGTGCCAGCAGCTTACTAGCGGGAGGGCCTGTCGGGGAGCTGTTTTTT	CASSLLAGGPVGELFF
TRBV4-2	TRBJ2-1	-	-	TGTGCCAGCAGAACTCAGGCTTCAAGCCCCGCAGACGGGAATGAGCAGTTCTTC	CASRTQASSPADGNEQFF
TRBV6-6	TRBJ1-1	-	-	TGTGCCAGCAGTTACTTAGACAAGAACACTGAAGCTTTCTTT	CASSYLDKNTEAFF
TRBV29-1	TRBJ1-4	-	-	TGCAGCGTTGAAGCTTACGGACAACACGGAAAACTGTTTTTT	CSVEAYGQHGKLFF
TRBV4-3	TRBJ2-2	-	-	TGCGCCAGCAGCCAAGATGGCTTCGGGGAGCTGTTTTTT	CASSQDGFGELFF